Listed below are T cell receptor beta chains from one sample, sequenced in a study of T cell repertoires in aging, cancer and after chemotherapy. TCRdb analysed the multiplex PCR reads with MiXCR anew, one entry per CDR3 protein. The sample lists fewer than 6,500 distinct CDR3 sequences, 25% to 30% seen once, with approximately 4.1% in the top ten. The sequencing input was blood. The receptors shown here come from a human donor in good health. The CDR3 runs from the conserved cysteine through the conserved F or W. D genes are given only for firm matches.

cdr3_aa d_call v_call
CAITWGTGDDYGYTF TRBD1 TRBV10-3
CASSPPVPGGESSYNEQFF TRBD2 TRBV18
CASSGTFTDTQYF - TRBV19
CASSPTGGGTDTQYF TRBD1 TRBV27
CASSSRGLTSYNEQFF - TRBV11-3
CAISVTGNTDTQYF - TRBV10-3
CASSSDTQYF - TRBV12-3/TRBV12-4
CSAERRLAGRVDTQYF TRBD2 TRBV20-1
CASETGATGANVLTF TRBD1 TRBV6-1
CSVDWWGGMNNEQFF - TRBV29-1
CSGIDRFPWKENTEAFF - TRBV29-1
CASSLVALANVLTF - TRBV11-2
CASSSWSNQETQYF - TRBV12-3/TRBV12-4
CATSRVAIWALAAGGTDTQYF TRBD2 TRBV15
CASSSPGQGARQPQHF TRBD1 TRBV6-5
CASSSSGTYYEQYF - TRBV5-1
CSARNSSTDTQYF - TRBV20-1
CASRQDRGRYNEQFF TRBD1 TRBV6-5
CSAREGPVETQYF - TRBV20-1
CASSPYYNEQFF - TRBV7-2
CASSTSGSTDTQYF TRBD2 TRBV12-3/TRBV12-4
CASSVTDTQYF - TRBV7-2
CASSQDRNSPSYNEQFF - TRBV4-3
CASSYSRGGAFF - TRBV6-6
CASSGLADRRDQYF TRBD2 TRBV27